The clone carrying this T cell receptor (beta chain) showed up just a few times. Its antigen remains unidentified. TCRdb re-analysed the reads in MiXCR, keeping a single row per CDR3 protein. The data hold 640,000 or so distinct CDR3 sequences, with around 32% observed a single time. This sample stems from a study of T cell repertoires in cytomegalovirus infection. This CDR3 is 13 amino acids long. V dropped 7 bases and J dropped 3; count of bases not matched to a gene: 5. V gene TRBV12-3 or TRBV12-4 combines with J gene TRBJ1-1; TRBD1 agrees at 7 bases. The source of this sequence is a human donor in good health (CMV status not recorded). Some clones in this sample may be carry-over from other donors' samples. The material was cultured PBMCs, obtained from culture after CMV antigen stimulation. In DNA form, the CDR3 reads TGTGCCAGCACCCTACAGGGGCACACTGAAGCTTTCTTT. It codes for CASTLQGHTEAFF.